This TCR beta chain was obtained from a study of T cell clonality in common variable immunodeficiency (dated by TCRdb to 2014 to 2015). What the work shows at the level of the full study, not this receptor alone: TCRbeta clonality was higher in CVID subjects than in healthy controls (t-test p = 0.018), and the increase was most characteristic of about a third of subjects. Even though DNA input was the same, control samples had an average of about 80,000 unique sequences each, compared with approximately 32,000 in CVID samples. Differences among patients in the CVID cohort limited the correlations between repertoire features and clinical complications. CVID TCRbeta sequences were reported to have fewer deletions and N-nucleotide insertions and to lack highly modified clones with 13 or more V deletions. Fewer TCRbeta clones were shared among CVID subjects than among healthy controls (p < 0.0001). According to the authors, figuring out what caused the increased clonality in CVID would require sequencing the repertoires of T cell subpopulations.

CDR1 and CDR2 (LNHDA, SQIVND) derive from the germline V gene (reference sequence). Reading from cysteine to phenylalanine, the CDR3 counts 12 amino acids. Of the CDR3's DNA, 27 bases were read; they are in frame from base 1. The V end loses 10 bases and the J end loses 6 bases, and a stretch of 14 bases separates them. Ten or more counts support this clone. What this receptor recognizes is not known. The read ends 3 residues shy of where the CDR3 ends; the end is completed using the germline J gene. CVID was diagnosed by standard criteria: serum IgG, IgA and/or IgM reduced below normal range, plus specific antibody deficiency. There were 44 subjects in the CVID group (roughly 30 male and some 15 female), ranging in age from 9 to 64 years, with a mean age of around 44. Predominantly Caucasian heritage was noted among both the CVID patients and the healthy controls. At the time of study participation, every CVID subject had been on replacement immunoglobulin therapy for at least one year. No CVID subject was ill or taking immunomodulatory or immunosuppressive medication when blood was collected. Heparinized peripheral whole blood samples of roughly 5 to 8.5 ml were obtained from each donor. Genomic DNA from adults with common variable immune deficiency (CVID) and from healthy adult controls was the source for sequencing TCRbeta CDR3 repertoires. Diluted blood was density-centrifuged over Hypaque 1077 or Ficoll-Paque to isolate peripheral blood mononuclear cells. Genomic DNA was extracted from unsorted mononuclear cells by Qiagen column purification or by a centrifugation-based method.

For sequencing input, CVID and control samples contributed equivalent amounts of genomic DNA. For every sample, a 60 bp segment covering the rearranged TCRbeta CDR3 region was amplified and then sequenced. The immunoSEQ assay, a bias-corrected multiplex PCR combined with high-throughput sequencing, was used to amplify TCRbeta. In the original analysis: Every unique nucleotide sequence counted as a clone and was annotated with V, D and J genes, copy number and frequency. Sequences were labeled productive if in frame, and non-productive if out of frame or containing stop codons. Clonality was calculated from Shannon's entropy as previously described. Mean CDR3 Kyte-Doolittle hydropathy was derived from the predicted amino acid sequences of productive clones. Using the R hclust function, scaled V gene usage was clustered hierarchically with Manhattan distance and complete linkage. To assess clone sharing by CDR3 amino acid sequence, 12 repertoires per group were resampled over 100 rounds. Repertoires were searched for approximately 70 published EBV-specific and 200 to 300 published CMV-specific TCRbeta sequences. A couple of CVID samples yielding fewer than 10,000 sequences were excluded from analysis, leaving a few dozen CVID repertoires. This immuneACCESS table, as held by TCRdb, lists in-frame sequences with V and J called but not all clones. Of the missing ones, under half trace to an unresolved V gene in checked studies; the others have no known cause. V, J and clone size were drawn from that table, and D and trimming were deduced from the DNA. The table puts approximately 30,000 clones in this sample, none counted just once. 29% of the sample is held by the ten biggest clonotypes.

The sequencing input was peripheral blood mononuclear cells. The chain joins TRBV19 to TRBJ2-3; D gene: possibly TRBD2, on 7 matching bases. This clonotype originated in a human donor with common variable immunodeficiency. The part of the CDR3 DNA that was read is TGTGCCACTTCGGGGGGCCCCGATACG. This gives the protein CATSGGPDT. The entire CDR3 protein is CATSGGPDTQYF.